These T cell receptor beta chains were read from a single sample in a study of cytomegalovirus exposure and HLA in healthy donors. Data came from immunoSEQ multiplex PCR; TCRdb stores just in-frame clones and leaves some out. This table holds about 140,000 clones, 75% to 85% found once. Sequenced material: PBMCs. The receptors stem from a woman aged 18-30 years in good health and CMV-seropositive. Both conserved end residues are part of each CDR3. A D gene is named only where the DNA matches it firmly. Expanded clones get a size class; other rows say once, few or many, or leave the size out.

v_gene	j_gene	abundance	d_gene	CDR3aa	CDR3nt
TRBV18	TRBJ2-2	.	TRBD1	CASSRGTANTGELFF	TGTGCCAGCTCACGGGGGACAGCAAACACCGGGGAGCTGTTTTTT
TRBV7-9	TRBJ2-7	.	.	CASSLLVGDTPWEQYF	TGTGCCAGCAGCTTACTCGTTGGTGACACCCCCTGGGAGCAGTACTTC
TRBV12-5	TRBJ2-5	.	.	CASGLGTVGSGETQYF	TGTGCTAGTGGTTTGGGGACAGTAGGGTCTGGAGAGACCCAGTACTTC
TRBV7-2	TRBJ1-2	.	.	CASSPFNPGANYGYTF	TGTGCCAGCAGCCCCTTTAACCCCGGGGCTAACTATGGCTACACCTTC
TRBV21-1	TRBJ2-2	.	.	CASSKGSGDTGELFF	TGTGCCAGCAGCAAGGGGTCAGGGGACACCGGGGAGCTGTTTTTT
TRBV19	TRBJ2-7	.	TRBD2	CASSNPKAGVYEQYF	TGTGCCAGTAGTAACCCCAAAGCGGGGGTCTACGAGCAGTACTTC
TRBV6-5	TRBJ1-3	.	.	CASGLGTTGNTIYF	TGTGCCAGCGGATTGGGGACAACTGGAAACACCATATATTTT
TRBV28	TRBJ1-6	once	TRBD1	CASSLVQGANSPLHF	TGTGCCAGCAGTTTGGTCCAGGGGGCTAATTCACCCCTCCACTTT
TRBV7-9	TRBJ2-7	.	TRBD2	CASSNSGPYSYEQYF	TGTGCCAGCAGCAATAGCGGGCCATACTCCTACGAGCAGTACTTC
TRBV7-9	TRBJ1-1	.	.	CASTPPDFRTEAFF	TGTGCCAGCACCCCCCCCGACTTTCGCACTGAAGCTTTCTTT
TRBV5-1	TRBJ2-4	.	.	CASSLVPGLAKNIQYF	TGCGCCAGCAGCTTGGTTCCAGGTTTAGCCAAAAACATTCAGTACTTC
TRBV27	TRBJ2-7	.	.	CASSGEEGAYEQYF	TGTGCCAGCAGTGGTGAGGAAGGAGCCTACGAGCAGTACTTC
TRBV7-9	TRBJ1-5	.	.	CASSLAGGVRLGPQHF	TGTGCCAGCAGCTTAGCCGGAGGGGTCCGGTTGGGGCCCCAGCATTTT
TRBV5-1	TRBJ2-2	.	.	CATRALGSGGELFF	TGCGCCACCCGAGCTCTGGGAAGCGGCGGGGAGCTGTTTTTT
TRBV7-8	TRBJ1-1	once	TRBD1	CASSPYGTVNTEAFF	TGTGCCAGCAGCCCCTACGGGACAGTGAACACTGAAGCTTTCTTT
TRBV5-1	TRBJ2-1	.	TRBD1	CASSALSGQGSNEQFF	TGCGCCAGCAGCGCACTGTCGGGACAGGGGAGCAATGAGCAGTTCTTC
TRBV6-5	TRBJ1-4	.	.	CASSYGDRNEKLFF	TGTGCCAGCAGTTACGGAGACAGGAACGAAAAACTGTTTTTT
TRBV6-1	TRBJ1-2	once	TRBD1	CASSEALSWVRGNGYTF	TGTGCCAGCAGTGAAGCGCTATCTTGGGTCAGGGGGAATGGCTACACCTTC
TRBV30	TRBJ1-4	.	.	CAWGAGATNEKLFF	TGTGCCTGGGGAGCGGGGGCAACTAATGAAAAACTGTTTTTT
TRBV6-1	TRBJ2-2	.	TRBD2	CASISLAGNTGELFF	TGTGCCAGCATTAGCCTAGCGGGGAACACCGGGGAGCTGTTTTTT
TRBV6-1	TRBJ2-7	.	TRBD2	CASSEGRGTDEQYF	TGTGCCAGCAGTGAAGGGCGGGGGACGGACGAGCAGTACTTC
TRBV7-9	TRBJ2-2	.	.	CASSPLGGRELFF	TGTGCCAGCAGCCCCCTAGGGGGTAGGGAGCTGTTTTTT
TRBV9	TRBJ2-3	.	.	CASSAQRVAGLTDTQYF	TGTGCCAGCAGCGCCCAAAGGGTCGCAGGACTCACAGATACGCAGTATTTT
TRBV7-7	TRBJ2-5	.	TRBD1	CASSPDRGQETQYF	TGTGCCAGCAGCCCCGACAGGGGGCAAGAGACCCAGTACTTC
TRBV29-1	TRBJ2-7	.	TRBD1	CSVQRQGRSYEQYF	TGCAGCGTTCAGAGACAGGGGCGTTCCTACGAGCAGTACTTC